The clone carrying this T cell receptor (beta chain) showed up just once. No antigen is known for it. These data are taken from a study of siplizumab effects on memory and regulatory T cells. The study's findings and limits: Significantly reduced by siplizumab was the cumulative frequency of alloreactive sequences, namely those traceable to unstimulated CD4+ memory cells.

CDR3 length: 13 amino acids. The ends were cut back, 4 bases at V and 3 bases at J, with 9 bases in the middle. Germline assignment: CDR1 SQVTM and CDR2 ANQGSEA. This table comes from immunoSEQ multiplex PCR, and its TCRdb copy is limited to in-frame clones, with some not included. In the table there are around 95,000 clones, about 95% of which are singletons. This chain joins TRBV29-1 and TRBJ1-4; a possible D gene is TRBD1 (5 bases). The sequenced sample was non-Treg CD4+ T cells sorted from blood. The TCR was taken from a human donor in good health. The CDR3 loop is CSVGGGSNEKLFF. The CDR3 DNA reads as TGCAGCGTTGGCGGGGGATCTAATGAAAAACTGTTTTTT.